Sequencing of this T cell receptor beta chain was carried out in a study of T cells in Graves' hyperthyroidism and ophthalmopathy (dated by TCRdb to the late 2010s). At the level of the whole study: Peripheral blood was collected at initial diagnosis, before any treatment. To identify TCR V-J signatures that set the groups apart, the researchers used a discovery cohort of more than 95 patients, made up of some 41 with Graves' ophthalmopathy and some 60 with stable Graves' hyperthyroidism. Prospective prediction of ophthalmopathy was tested in an independent validation cohort of fewer than 20 hyperthyroidism patients and roughly 16 patients who later progressed to ophthalmopathy. The 100 or so discovery patients were randomly split 7:3 into training and test sets. In addition, the study compared T-cell repertoires in thyroid tissue and in blood from roughly 6 Graves' hyperthyroidism patients. Once sampling was done, hyperthyroidism patients were given methimazole at a starting dose of 30 mg daily, whereas ophthalmopathy patients were given high-dose intravenous methylprednisolone. The paper describes TCR Vbeta CDR3 sequencing of 135 peripheral blood samples, made up of 43 ophthalmopathy patients, approximately 73 hyperthyroidism patients and about 17 progressor patients.

The CDR3, from cysteine to phenylalanine, totals 13 residues. The sequence is cut down to CDR3 DNA, 39 bases in frame from base 1. Per the germline V gene (reference sequence), MNHEY is the CDR1 and SMNVEV is the CDR2. At the junction V is shortened by 3 bases and J by 4 bases, with 8 bases in between. This clonotype was counted between two and nine times. Its cognate antigen has yet to be identified. Base qualities are not provided; no much larger clone lies one nucleotide away. Here is what the overall study found, with its caveats: A 13 V-J signature model separated ophthalmopathy from stable hyperthyroidism, with around 90% sensitivity and about 81% specificity in cross-validation and 80%/75% in testing. During validation, the model predicted progression to ophthalmopathy a median of about 6.3 months ahead of onset, with roughly 65% sensitivity and roughly 72% specificity. Sample size was not statistically predetermined, and investigators were not blinded to group allocation. Most expanded thyroid clonotypes (frequency above 0.001) were also found in blood, which suggests that blood repertoires may mirror thyroid immune responses.

Stable Graves' hyperthyroidism was defined as the absence of progression to ophthalmopathy over 18 months of follow-up. Hyperthyroidism patients were newly diagnosed, with disease duration under 2 months, and aged 18 to 65 years. Any patient with an uncontrolled infection, another autoimmune disease, pregnancy or lactation was excluded. Diagnoses were established on the basis of clinical symptoms, serum thyroxine and TRAb, thyroid ultrasound, and orbital computed tomography. Ficoll-Paque density gradient centrifugation was used to isolate PBMCs from around 10 ml of fresh peripheral blood. Total RNA was extracted using Trizol reagent, and RNA quality was assessed on an Agilent 2100 Bioanalyzer. The TCR beta CDR3 regions were amplified from the RNA transcripts. For the first round of RT-PCR on the TCR CDR3, the HTBI primer set was used together with the Qiagen OneStep RT-PCR kit. A second multiplex PCR round built the libraries, followed by size selection and purification. Sequencing of the libraries was done on an Illumina HiSeq2000 using paired-end 100 bp reads. In the original analysis: SOAPnuke was used to process the raw data, with reads discarded if the reads contained adapters or uncalled bases, had a mean Phred below 15, or lacked an exact constant-primer or identifier match. COPE v1.2.5 was used to merge high-quality paired reads, and clonotypes were defined as unique nucleotide sequences. MiTCR v1.1 was used to align clonotypes to the IMGT TRBV, TRBD and TRBJ reference segments. Analysis was restricted to V-J combinations with a frequency above 0.0001, which covered over 98% of repertoires. A TCS score was defined as the ratio between F50 (clonal expansion) and ExV (chaos), using BLOSUM62-based TCRdist between CDR3 peptides within each V-J. Welch's t-statistics and random forest reduced 450 to 600 V-J features to fewer than 15, which were used in a naive Bayes classifier (R e1071). TCRdb trimmed the raw reads at Q25, called clones with MiXCR and kept productive beta chains. Identical CDR3 protein sequences are pooled into one entry, listed with their most common genes and DNA. Clone size and V and J calls follow TCRdb, not the original study. Across this sample there are roughly 740,000 distinct CDR3 sequences, with about 15% seen only once. The ten top clones hold roughly 8% of the sample.

The sequence came from a man in his late teens or twenties with Graves' hyperthyroidism. The chain couples TRBV27 to TRBJ2-3, with the D gene uncertain. The sample taken for sequencing was blood. The CDR3 reads as follows: CASSLGLPDTQYF. The DNA sequence is as follows: TGTGCCAGCAGTTTGGGATTACCAGATACGCAGTATTTT.